Following are 20 T cell receptor beta chains from one sample sequenced in a study of shared clonotypes between healthy human individuals. Clones were sequenced by immunoSEQ multiplex PCR, and TCRdb holds only the in-frame ones, with some missing. The top ten hold about 0.34% of the sample, which has 2 million to 2.5 million clones, over 85% seen once. The specimen sequenced was naive CD4+ T cells from PBMCs. Indicated subset: CD45RA+ positively selected. These receptors all stem from a young man in good health. Some clones in this sample may be carry-over from other donors' samples.

This chain links TRBV7-9 with TRBJ1-2; D is unclear. This CDR3 spans 14 amino acids. Trimming took 4 bases from V and 8 from J, leaving 17 bases between them. Germline CDR1 reads SEHNR; CDR2 reads FQNEAQ (reference sequence). CDR3 protein: CASSSPKGSGGYTF. The CDR3 coding sequence is TGTGCCAGCAGCTCCCCTAAGGGTAGTGGAGGCTACACCTTC.

This chain links TRBV11-2 with TRBJ2-3, with D perhaps matching TRBD2 (5 bases). V gave up 5 bases and J gave up 4 bases, with 13 bases separating them. CDR3 length equals 14 residues. The V gene's germline CDR1 is SGHAT and CDR2 FQNNGV. The CDR3 bases are TGTGCCAGCAGCCCCGCCTCCGGGGCAGATACGCAGTATTTT. This gives the protein CASSPASGADTQYF.

The rearrangement joins TRBV5-4 to TRBJ1-1; 7 bases are a match to TRBD1. This CDR3 contains 11 residues. V shed 5 bases, J shed 8 bases, and the junction held 3 bases outside the gene matches. Per the germline V gene, CDR1 is SGHNT and CDR2 is YYREEE (reference sequence). In nucleotides, the CDR3 is TGTGCCAGCAGGGGGACAGACGAAGCTTTCTTT. Translating gives CASRGTDEAFF.

This sequence joins TRBV18 and TRBJ2-3; 7 bases align to TRBD2. Per germline, CDR1 KGHSH and CDR2 LQKENI. The CDR3 is 15 residues long. The ends lost 2 bases at V and 3 bases at J; junction bases unmatched: 5. The CDR3 region has the DNA TGTGCCAGCTCACCAGTAGCGGGCCTGACAGATACGCAGTATTTT. Translation gives CASSPVAGLTDTQYF.

The chain joins TRBV15 to TRBJ2-5; weak D call: TRBD2 (5 bases). In germline, CDR1 is LNHNV, CDR2 YYDKDF (reference sequence). V was trimmed by 1 base and J by 2 bases, leaving 11 bases between them. The CDR3 is 15 amino acids. The CDR3: CATSRGGGLQETQYF. CDR3 sequence (DNA): TGTGCCACCAGCAGAGGCGGAGGACTGCAAGAGACCCAGTACTTC.

The chain links TRBV30 to TRBJ2-7; D is undetermined. In germline, CDR1 is GTSNPN, CDR2 SVGIG (reference sequence). CDR3 length equals 14 residues. Trimming left V 2 bases short and J 5 bases short, with 16 bases between. CDR3 sequence (DNA): TGTGCCTGGAGTATAGGGCAGGCCAAAGACGAGCAGTACTTC. Translated, it gives CAWSIGQAKDEQYF. The entire variable domain, with the rest obtained from reference TRBV30 and TRBJ2-7, is as follows: SQTIHQWPATLVQPVGSPLSLECTVEGTSNPNLYWYRQAAGRGLQLLFYSVGIGQISSEVPQNLSASRPQDRQFILSSKKLLLSDSGFYLCAWSIGQAKDEQYFGPGTRLTVT.

The chain couples TRBV5-1 to TRBJ2-5; 9 nucleotides line up with TRBD2. Germline-derived CDR1 and CDR2 are SGHRS and YFSETQ. The length of the CDR3 is 14 residues. V lost 0 bases, J lost 4 bases, and 1 base stayed unmatched. The CDR3 spells CASSLELAGETQYF. The CDR3 DNA reads as TGCGCCAGCAGCTTGGAACTAGCGGGAGAGACCCAGTACTTC.

Only one count was recorded for this clone. The chain carries TRBV7-9 and TRBJ2-7, with D unresolved. The V gene lost 1 base and the J gene lost 6 bases, with 10 bases spanning the gap. CDR3 length: 13 amino acids. Looked up from germline, CDR1 is SEHNR and CDR2 is FQNEAQ (reference sequence). DNA of the CDR3: TGTGCCAGCAGCTTAGAGACAAAAGGCGAGCAGTACTTC. Its translation: CASSLETKGEQYF.

Note on this clone: Additional DNA sequences in this sample encode the identical CDR3. This chain links TRBV5-1 with TRBJ1-5; D is perhaps TRBD1 (5 bases). Germline values: CDR1 SGHRS, CDR2 YFSETQ. V was trimmed by 4 bases and J by 1 base, leaving 6 bases between them. The CDR3 is 13 residues long. The DNA for the CDR3 is TGCGCCAGCAGCGAGGGGAGCAATCAGCCCCAGCATTTT. This sequence encodes CASSEGSNQPQHF. Based on the CDR3 plus reference TRBV5-1 and TRBJ1-5, the full variable domain is KAGVTQTPRYLIKTRGQQVTLSCSPISGHRSVSWYQQTPGQGLQFLFEYFSETQRNKGNFPGRFSGRQFSNSRSEMNVSTLELGDSALYLCASSEGSNQPQHFGDGTRLSIL.

V usage is TRBV6-1 and J usage is TRBJ2-3; no firm D call. Germline V gene lookup returns CDR1 MNHNS and CDR2 SASEGT. Trimming cost V 0 bases and J 1 base, with 14 bases left between them. The CDR3 extends over 17 amino acids. The CDR3 nucleotides read TGTGCCAGCAGTGAAGCGCTTCTGGGGTATGGCACAGATACGCAGTATTTT. Amino acids: CASSEALLGYGTDTQYF.

The chain couples TRBV2 to TRBJ2-2; D is unclear. The V end lost 5 bases, the J end lost 6 bases, and 10 bases lay between the germline ends. CDR3 size: 13 residues. Germline loops: CDR1 SNHLY, CDR2 FYNNEI. The CDR3 spells CASSTDLAGELFF. DNA for the CDR3: TGTGCCAGCAGTACAGACCTTGCCGGGGAGCTGTTTTTT.

The genes are TRBV5-1 and TRBJ1-3; D not resolved. Trimming removed 4 bases at V and 4 bases at J, with 9 bases between. Per germline, CDR1 SGHRS and CDR2 YFSETQ. This CDR3 is built from 13 residues. The CDR3 here is CASSVDGGNTIYF. CDR3 sequence (DNA): TGCGCCAGCAGCGTGGACGGCGGAAACACCATATATTTT.

The sample holds one count of this clone. V and J are TRBV7-3 and TRBJ1-1, with 9 bases identical to TRBD1. The CDR3 spans 13 residues. Germline CDR1 is SGHTA and CDR2 is FQGTGA. V lost 4 bases and J lost 8; bases outside the gene matches: 5. CDR3 sequence: CASSSNDRGEAFF. The CDR3 DNA reads TGTGCCAGCAGCTCCAACGACAGGGGGGAAGCTTTCTTT.

The chain links TRBV28 to TRBJ2-1; TRBD2 agrees at 9 bases. CDR3 size: 15 residues. Germline V gene data show CDR1 as MDHEN and CDR2 as SYDVKM. The V gene end was trimmed by 3 bases and the J gene end by 10 bases; junction bases not matched to a gene: 10. CDR3 amino acids: CASSFQAGGSGEQFF. The CDR3 nucleotides read TGTGCCAGCAGTTTCCAAGCGGGAGGATCTGGGGAGCAGTTCTTC.

This chain connects TRBV11-1 to TRBJ2-7, with D perhaps TRBD1 (6 bases). Germline V gene data show CDR1 as SGHAT and CDR2 as FQDESV (reference sequence). V lost 1 base to trimming and J lost 3 bases, with 10 bases between them. The CDR3 sequence is 14 residues long. CDR3 sequence reads: CASSLGTADYEQYF. CDR3 nucleotides: TGTGCCAGCAGCTTAGGGACAGCAGACTACGAGCAGTACTTC.

The CDR3 sequence is CASSLRMTTTNEKLFF. The CDR3 nucleotides are TGTGCCAGCTCTCTACGAATGACCACAACTAATGAAAAACTGTTTTTT. The chain couples TRBV18 to TRBJ1-4, with D hard to call. Trimming cost V 6 bases and J 0 bases, with 14 bases left between them. Germline V lookup: CDR1 KGHSH, CDR2 LQKENI. The CDR3 sequence is 16 residues long.

The genes are TRBV5-1 and TRBJ2-3; possible D gene TRBD1, 6 bases. Germline assignment: CDR1 SGHRS and CDR2 YFSETQ. V gave up 7 bases and J gave up 0 bases, with 12 bases separating them. The CDR3 length is 14 residues. DNA for the CDR3: TGCGCCAGCGTCGGGACAAGTAGCACAGATACGCAGTATTTT. This encodes CASVGTSSTDTQYF.

Comment on this clone: This CDR3 is also generated by other DNA sequences in the sample. The chain couples TRBV5-1 to TRBJ2-3, with TRBD1 matching 8 bases. J lost 0 bases, V lost 3 bases, and 6 bases had no gene match. Looked up from germline, CDR1 is SGHRS and CDR2 is YFSETQ. The CDR3 covers 16 residues. The CDR3 reads CASSSGQGSSTDTQYF. CDR3 in DNA: TGCGCCAGCAGCTCCGGACAGGGATCGAGCACAGATACGCAGTATTTT.

Note on this clone: Sequence at one end of the junction differs from germline and may be a read error. V gene TRBV5-6 combines with J gene TRBJ2-4; D remains unclear. Germline V gives CDR1 SGHDT, CDR2 YYEEEE. CDR3 length: 15 residues. The CDR3 sequence: CASSHLSGAQNIQYF. CDR3 nucleotides: TGTGCCAGCAGCCATCTTTCTGGAGCCCAAAACATTCAGTACTTC.

This rearrangement joins TRBV2 to TRBJ2-7, with a possible D match to TRBD2 (6 bases). The V end was cut by 6 bases, the J end by 6 bases, with 15 bases between. Germline V gene data show CDR1 as SNHLY and CDR2 as FYNNEI. This CDR3 has 13 amino acids. The CDR3 DNA reads as TGTGCCAGCAGCGCCAGATGGGGAGGCGAGCAGTACTTC. Translating gives CASSARWGGEQYF.